This T cell receptor (beta chain) was captured by sequencing in a study of T cells in Graves' hyperthyroidism and ophthalmopathy. Hyperthyroidism had been newly diagnosed in patients aged 18 to 65, and its duration was under 2 months. It was uncontrolled infection, other autoimmune disease, pregnancy or lactation that excluded patients. V lost 0 bases to trimming and J lost 3 bases; unmatched junction nucleotides: 0. Germline V gene data show CDR1 as SGHRS and CDR2 as YFSETQ. This CDR3 comprises 14 residues. Amplified regions were TCR beta CDR3 sequences from RNA transcripts. First-round RT-PCR with HTBI primers amplified the TCR CDR3 region. TCRdb reprocessed the multiplex PCR reads via MiXCR and lists one record per CDR3 protein. In the table there are a few hundred thousand distinct CDR3 sequences, 15% to 18% of which are singletons.

Sequencing used blood. This receptor was taken from a woman younger than 35 with Graves' hyperthyroidism that later progressed to Graves' ophthalmopathy. The chain has TRBV5-1 and TRBJ1-1; 9 bases match TRBD1. For the CDR3, the DNA is TGCGCCAGCAGCTTGGGGACAGGGGACACTGAAGCTTTCTTT. Protein sequence: CASSLGTGDTEAFF.